By sample share, the clone carrying this TCR beta chain is medium-sized (0.01 to 0.1%). Its specificity is not known. Germline CDR1 and CDR2: SGDLS and YYNGEE. V lost 0 bases to trimming and J lost 2 bases; unmatched junction nucleotides: 4. The CDR3 is 16 residues long. The record originates from a study of breast tumors, draining lymph nodes, adjacent tissues. Notes on the study in general: Tumors had less TCR diversity than lymph nodes, more than nontumor tissue. Luminal-like breast cancer showed significantly higher tumor–nontumor repertoire similarity than basal-like. The data were judged consistent with most tumor T cells coming from lymph node and expanding in tumor.

From the multiplex PCR reads, TCRdb called clonotypes with MiXCR, one entry per CDR3 protein. The table includes under 25,000 distinct CDR3 sequences, around two fifths detected once. Sequenced: breast tumor tissue. The chain is built from TRBV9 and TRBJ2-2, with 7 positions matching TRBD2. The receptor comes from a female donor with breast cancer. Some clones in this sample may be carry-over from other donors' samples. CDR3 DNA sequence: TGTGCCAGCAGCGTAGGCGGGAGCCCTAACACCGGGGAGCTGTTTTTT. Translation: CASSVGGSPNTGELFF.